This T cell receptor (beta chain) was retrieved from a study of TIL therapy for anti-PD-1-resistant metastatic lung cancer. Turning to the study itself: Most patients had lung adenocarcinoma; a few tumors were EGFR-mutant, two ALK-rearranged; half smoked currently or formerly.

Trimming pared 3 bases from V and 8 bases from J, leaving 10 bases between. CDR3 length equals 12 residues. Specified time point: pre-treatment sample, taken before nivolumab and TIL therapy. Sequencing used immunoSEQ v3. Each library reached around 1.9 million read pairs, or about 4.5-6.5 million at deep level. The method was immunoSEQ multiplex PCR; TCRdb's version includes in-frame clones alone and lacks a portion of them. The sample shows approximately 47,000 clones, 65% to 90% of them seen only once. The chain recombines TRBV12-3 or TRBV12-4 with TRBJ1-2; D gene unclear. The sequence came from a person between 30 and 80 years old with non-small cell lung cancer. This specimen was blood, taken at baseline. CDR3: CASSFSGAGYTF. The CDR3, as DNA: TGTGCCAGCAGTTTTTCTGGAGCCGGCTACACCTTC.